These 29 T cell receptor beta chains were all obtained from the same sample, sequenced in a study of blood T cell repertoires in COVID-19. Here immunoSEQ multiplex PCR was the method, and the copy in TCRdb shows in-frame clones only, minus some. The data hold 220,000 or so clones, with 80% to 85% observed a single time. Sequencing input: peripheral blood. Receptor source: a woman aged 25-40 years who had recovered from COVID-19.

CDR3 sequence reads: CASRNGVNTGELFF. CDR3 bases: TGTGCCAGCAGGAACGGGGTGAACACCGGGGAGCTGTTTTTT. The genes are TRBV6-5 and TRBJ2-2; D perhaps matches TRBD2 (5 bases). The CDR3 runs to 14 residues. Germline CDR1 MNHEY, CDR2 SVGAGI. The V end lost 6 bases, the J end lost 1 base, and 9 bases lay between the germline ends.

Only one count was recorded for this clone. This sequence joins TRBV28 and TRBJ2-5; the match to TRBD2 covers 12 bases. Germline V gene lookup returns CDR1 MDHEN and CDR2 SYDVKM. V gave up 6 bases and J gave up 4 bases; unmatched junction bases: 9. The CDR3 loop spans 16 amino acids. CDR3 loop: CASSYNRLAGVETQYF. Here the CDR3 DNA reads TGTGCCAGCAGCTACAATAGACTAGCGGGGGTAGAGACCCAGTACTTC.

The chain has TRBV5-4 and TRBJ1-5; D perhaps matches TRBD1 (6 bases). Trimming removed 4 bases at V and 1 base at J, with 12 bases between. Germline V gene data show CDR1 as SGHNT and CDR2 as YYREEE (reference sequence). CDR3 size: 15 residues. Here the CDR3 reads CASSPGHGSNQPQHF. In DNA, the CDR3 is TGTGCCAGCAGCCCGGGACATGGAAGCAATCAGCCCCAGCATTTT.

This chain joins TRBV9 and TRBJ1-2, with D perhaps TRBD1 (5 bases). Germline values: CDR1 SGDLS, CDR2 YYNGEE. The CDR3 sequence is 14 residues long. Trimming took 3 bases from V and 0 from J, leaving 9 bases between them. The CDR3 DNA is TGTGCCAGCAGCGCGCAGGGTACTAACTATGGCTACACCTTC. Amino acid sequence: CASSAQGTNYGYTF.

This chain links TRBV19 with TRBJ2-3; 7 bases agree with TRBD2. The germline V gene has CDR1 LNHDA and CDR2 SQIVND (reference sequence). V trimming: 5 bases; J trimming: 2 bases; junction bases outside the gene matches: 13. The CDR3 has 17 amino acids. The CDR3 DNA sequence: TGTGCCAGTAGTGTCGGCATTGGGGGGGGAATCACAGATACGCAGTATTTT. Amino acid sequence: CASSVGIGGGITDTQYF.

V and J are TRBV19 and TRBJ1-2; tentatively, D is TRBD1 (6 bases). This CDR3 has 15 amino acids. Trimming took off 5 bases at V and 0 bases at J, with 13 bases between the two ends. Germline CDR1 reads LNHDA; CDR2 reads SQIVND (reference sequence). In DNA form, the CDR3 reads TGTGCCAGTAGTGACCAGGGGATGACTAACTATGGCTACACCTTC. This codes for CASSDQGMTNYGYTF.

This chain uses TRBV5-1 with TRBJ2-5; 9 bases map to TRBD1. CDR1 and CDR2 (germline): SGHRS, YFSETQ. The CDR3 consists of 19 residues. V shed 4 bases, J shed 0 bases, and the junction held 16 bases outside the gene matches. The CDR3 loop is CASSVPRDRAGLYQETQYF. CDR3 DNA sequence: TGCGCCAGCAGCGTGCCGCGGGACAGGGCCGGATTATACCAAGAGACCCAGTACTTC.

This clone was seen a few times. The chain employs TRBV12-3 or TRBV12-4 and TRBJ2-7; D ambiguous. The CDR3 is 11 amino acids. Trimming removed 8 bases from V and 2 bases from J, with 7 bases in between. CDR3 bases: TGTGCCAGCGGCACAGCCTACGAGCAGTACTTC. Protein product: CASGTAYEQYF.

V is TRBV6-1 and J is TRBJ2-6; D might be TRBD1 (5 bases). Germline V gene lookup returns CDR1 MNHNS and CDR2 SASEGT. Trimming shortened V by 4 bases and J by 4 bases, and 14 bases separated the two germline ends. This CDR3 is 16 amino acids long. CDR3 in DNA: TGTGCCAGCAGTGCAAAGGGGCGTACCGGGGCCAACGTCCTGACTTTC. Translated: CASSAKGRTGANVLTF.

The chain carries TRBV9 and TRBJ2-7, with 8 bases fitting TRBD2. Germline V gene sequence: CDR1 SGDLS, CDR2 YYNGEE. The CDR3 runs to 14 residues. The trim removed 0 bases at V and 5 bases at J, leaving 4 bases unmatched. CDR3 in amino acids: CASSVAGLDHEQYF. CDR3 sequence (DNA): TGTGCCAGCAGCGTAGCGGGACTAGATCACGAGCAGTACTTC.

This clone was seen just once. Other DNA sequences in this specimen translate into the identical CDR3. The CDR3 is CASSPQGNQPQHF. CDR3 DNA: TGTGCCAGCTCACCCCAGGGGAATCAGCCCCAGCATTTT. The rearrangement links TRBV18 to TRBJ1-5; tentative D call: TRBD1 (6 bases). Per the germline V gene, CDR1 is KGHSH and CDR2 is LQKENI. CDR3 size: 13 residues. Trimming stripped 3 bases from V and 4 bases from J, with 7 bases between.

V usage is TRBV28 and J usage is TRBJ1-2; perhaps TRBD1 as D (5 bases). There are 11 residues in the CDR3. Germline V CDR1 and CDR2: MDHEN, SYDVKM. V lost 5 bases to trimming and J lost 6 bases, with 7 bases between them. CDR3 sequence: CASSVRDGYTF. CDR3 DNA sequence: TGTGCCAGCAGTGTCAGGGATGGCTACACCTTC.

The genes are TRBV29-1 and TRBJ1-5; D possibly corresponds to TRBD1 (6 bases). The CDR3 has 13 amino acids. Trimming took off 6 bases at V and 5 bases at J, with 14 bases between the two ends. The germline gives CDR1 SQVTM, CDR2 ANQGSEA. The CDR3 DNA sequence: TGCAGCGTCCAGCAGGGGATCGATCAGCCCCAGCATTTT. Protein product: CSVQQGIDQPQHF.

V usage is TRBV19 and J usage is TRBJ1-1; tentatively, D is TRBD1 (6 bases). The CDR3 extends over 13 amino acids. Per germline, CDR1 LNHDA and CDR2 SQIVND (reference sequence). The ends were cut back, 4 bases at V and 5 bases at J, with 11 bases in the middle. CDR3 residues: CASSTQQGTEAFF. The CDR3 DNA is TGTGCCAGTAGTACGCAACAGGGAACTGAAGCTTTCTTT.

The chain's CDR3 is CASSSPGLAVSDTQYF. The CDR3 DNA sequence: TGTGCCAGCAGTTCCCCGGGACTAGCAGTCTCAGATACGCAGTATTTT. V gene TRBV28 combines with J gene TRBJ2-3; 9 bases fit TRBD2. Germline V gives CDR1 MDHEN, CDR2 SYDVKM. Trimming at V came to 4 bases and at J to 4 bases, leaving 9 bases not matched to a gene. The CDR3 has 16 amino acids.

V gene TRBV6-4 combines with J gene TRBJ2-1; maybe TRBD1 (5 bases). CDR3 length: 14 residues. Germline V gives CDR1 MRHNA, CDR2 SNTAGT. Trimming took 7 bases from V and 7 from J, leaving 17 bases between them. Written as DNA, the CDR3 is TGTGCCAGCACATGCTGGACACCTGATAATGAGCAGTTCTTC. Translating it yields CASTCWTPDNEQFF.

The chain couples TRBV14 to TRBJ2-3; 7 bases align to TRBD1. Germline V CDR1 and CDR2: SGHDN, FVKESK. The CDR3 is 14 residues long. V lost 4 bases to trimming and J lost 0 bases; unmatched junction nucleotides: 1. The CDR3 nucleotides read TGTGCCAGCAGCCCAGGGGGTAGCACAGATACGCAGTATTTT. Its protein product is CASSPGGSTDTQYF.

The rearrangement links TRBV18 to TRBJ2-5; 7 positions match TRBD1. Germline loops: CDR1 KGHSH, CDR2 LQKENI. This CDR3 comprises 15 residues. J lost 2 bases, V lost 3 bases, and 6 bases had no gene match. The CDR3 loop is CASSPDSRGQETQYF. CDR3 DNA sequence: TGTGCCAGCTCACCCGATAGCAGGGGGCAAGAGACCCAGTACTTC.

The CDR3 coding sequence is TGCGCCACCGGCACAGGGGACGGTTTTTACGAGCAGTACTTC. The encoded protein is CATGTGDGFYEQYF. The chain has TRBV10-2 and TRBJ2-7, with 7 bases identical to TRBD1. Germline trimming cut 10 bases from V and 4 bases from J; bases unmatched to any gene: 13. The CDR3 extends over 14 amino acids. Germline-derived CDR1 and CDR2 are WSHSY and SAAADI.

The V call is TRBV7-9, the J call TRBJ1-6, with a weak D call TRBD1 (5 bases). Germline V gene data show CDR1 as SEHNR and CDR2 as FQNEAQ (reference sequence). V was shortened by 4 bases and J by 10 bases, with 26 bases between the two germline ends. There are 18 residues in the CDR3. CDR3 nucleotide sequence: TGTGCCAGCAGCTCGCCTTTCCCGGCTACAGGATCTCACTCACCCCTCCACTTT. This codes for CASSSPFPATGSHSPLHF. Full variable domain (missing parts from reference TRBV7-9 and TRBJ1-6): DTGVSQNPRHKITKRGQNVTFRCDPISEHNRLYWYRQTLGQGPEFLTYFQNEAQLEKSRLLSDRFSAERPKGSFSTLEIQRTEQGDSAMYLCASSSPFPATGSHSPLHFGNGTRLTVT.

The V and J genes are TRBV11-3 and TRBJ2-3, with TRBD1 matching over 8 bases. The CDR3 sequence is 15 residues long. V was pared by 5 bases and J by 3 bases, with 7 bases of the junction left unmatched. Germline assignment: CDR1 SGHNT and CDR2 YENEEA. The CDR3 DNA reads TGTGCCAGCAGCCCGACAGGGGATGGGACAGATACGCAGTATTTT. This codes for CASSPTGDGTDTQYF.

V and J are TRBV18 and TRBJ1-1; no clear D. The germline V gene has CDR1 KGHSH and CDR2 LQKENI. This CDR3 spans 14 amino acids. The ends were cut back, 3 bases at V and 1 base at J, with 9 bases in the middle. CDR3 region: CASSPREGNTEAFF. In nucleotides, the CDR3 is TGTGCCAGCTCACCCAGAGAGGGGAACACTGAAGCTTTCTTT.

The rearrangement joins TRBV29-1 to TRBJ2-7; 11 bases match TRBD2. This CDR3 region has 16 residues. V dropped 3 bases and J dropped 1; count of bases not matched to a gene: 8. Germline CDR1 and CDR2: SQVTM and ANQGSEA. CDR3 sequence reads: CSVEGRGTSGSYEQYF. The CDR3 coding sequence is TGCAGCGTTGAGGGCAGAGGGACTAGCGGTTCCTACGAGCAGTACTTC.

The V call is TRBV5-1, the J call TRBJ2-7, with TRBD1 as a possible D gene (5 bases). V lost 0 bases, J lost 3 bases, and 13 bases lay in between. This CDR3 contains 15 residues. Germline CDR1 SGHRS, CDR2 YFSETQ. CDR3 sequence reads: CASSLEGTGSYEQYF. The CDR3 bases are TGCGCCAGCAGCTTGGAAGGCACAGGCAGCTACGAGCAGTACTTC.

The chain uses TRBV3-1 (or the pseudogene TRBV3-2) and TRBJ2-3; 9 bases are a match to TRBD1. The CDR3 extends over 15 amino acids. The germline V gene has CDR1 LGHDT and CDR2 YNNKEL (reference sequence). After removal of 5 bases from V and 2 bases from J, the junction contained 5 bases not matched to a gene. For the CDR3, the DNA is TGTGCCAGCAGCTTGACAGGGGGTTACACAGATACGCAGTATTTT. It codes for CASSLTGGYTDTQYF.

This clone was seen a handful of times. This chain links TRBV10-2 with TRBJ1-6; D gene ambiguous. The length of the CDR3 is 13 residues. V was cut by 3 bases and J by 7 bases, with 7 bases left in between. The germline V gene encodes CDR1 WSHSY and CDR2 SAAADI. For the CDR3, the DNA is TGCGCCAGCAGTGAAGGGAGCAATTCACCCCTCCACTTT. Translating it yields CASSEGSNSPLHF.

CDR3 coding DNA: TGTGCCAGCACTACAGGGTCTGGAAACACCATATATTTT. This codes for CASTTGSGNTIYF. The V call is TRBV6-5, the J call TRBJ1-3, with D perhaps TRBD1 (6 bases). The germline gives CDR1 MNHEY, CDR2 SVGAGI. The CDR3 has 13 residues. Trimming removed 7 bases from V and 1 base from J, with 8 bases in between.

The chain couples TRBV9 to TRBJ2-7, with 7 bases aligning to TRBD1. Unmatched junction bases numbered 3, after V lost 0 bases and J lost 3 bases. From germline, CDR1 is SGDLS and CDR2 YYNGEE. This CDR3 has 14 amino acids. The CDR3 DNA sequence: TGTGCCAGCAGCGTAGGTGCAGGGGGCTACGAGCAGTACTTC. It translates to CASSVGAGGYEQYF.

The chain uses TRBV29-1 and TRBJ1-5, with TRBD1 matching 10 bases. Germline loops: CDR1 SQVTM, CDR2 ANQGSEA. With 5 bases clipped from V and 4 bases from J, the junction kept 11 bases outside the gene matches. The CDR3 totals 16 residues. CDR3 sequence: CSVPDRGPVSNQPQHF. CDR3 coding DNA: TGCAGCGTTCCTGACAGGGGGCCAGTCTCAAATCAGCCCCAGCATTTT. Variable domain in full (rest from reference TRBV29-1 and TRBJ1-5): SAVISQKPSRDICQRGTSLTIQCQVDSQVTMMFWYRQQPGQSLTLIATANQGSEATYESGFVIDKFPISRPNLTFSTLTVSNMSPEDSSIYLCSVPDRGPVSNQPQHFGDGTRLSIL.